The TCR beta chain under discussion was sequenced for a study of cytomegalovirus exposure and HLA in healthy donors. A few counts support this clone. Primers for the PCR totalled 60 Vbeta and 13 Jbeta. The method was immunoSEQ multiplex PCR; TCRdb's version includes in-frame clones alone and lacks a portion of them. The data show about 150,000 clones, around four fifths seen once. The sample comprised PBMCs. This sequence originates from a man between 25 and 39 years old in good health.

The CDR3 nucleotides read TGTGCCACCGGGGGTGGGGGTGAAGCTTTCTTT. This codes for CATGGGGEAFF. V is TRBV10-3 and J is TRBJ1-1; TRBD1 might be the D (5 bases). Germline values: CDR1 ENHRY, CDR2 SYGVKD. The CDR3 has 11 residues. V was shortened by 10 bases and J by 7 bases, with 13 bases between the two germline ends.